This T cell receptor beta chain derives from a study of T cells after yellow fever vaccination. The CDR3 has 14 amino acids. The germline V gene encodes CDR1 SGHRS and CDR2 YFSETQ. V was pared by 3 bases and J by 3 bases, with 4 bases of the junction left unmatched. This clonotype occurred a few times. What it binds is not known. Study conclusions and caveats: Abundant clonotypes from the bulk population could get into FACS-sorted repertoires as contaminants. Overlap between CD4 and CD8 compartments was detected for a small share of clonotypes. Post-booster reappearance was seen for most primary-vaccination clones (around 96% CD4, around 91% CD8).

UMIs were added to TCR cDNA along with a universal primer site when it was made by 5'RACE template switching. Each CDR3 protein is one row after TCRdb ran MiXCR on the 5' RACE reads. In the table there are some 220,000 distinct CDR3 sequences, 3% to 4% of which are singletons. The receptor was isolated from a man aged 18 to 30 who received the YFV17D yellow fever vaccine. The chain is built from TRBV5-1 and TRBJ1-2, with 8 bases matching TRBD1. This specimen was CD4+ T cells sorted from PBMCs, taken 10 days after the yellow fever booster vaccination. The CDR3 DNA sequence: TGCGCCAGCAGCTCGGGACAGGTAGACTATGGCTACACCTTC. This encodes CASSSGQVDYGYTF.